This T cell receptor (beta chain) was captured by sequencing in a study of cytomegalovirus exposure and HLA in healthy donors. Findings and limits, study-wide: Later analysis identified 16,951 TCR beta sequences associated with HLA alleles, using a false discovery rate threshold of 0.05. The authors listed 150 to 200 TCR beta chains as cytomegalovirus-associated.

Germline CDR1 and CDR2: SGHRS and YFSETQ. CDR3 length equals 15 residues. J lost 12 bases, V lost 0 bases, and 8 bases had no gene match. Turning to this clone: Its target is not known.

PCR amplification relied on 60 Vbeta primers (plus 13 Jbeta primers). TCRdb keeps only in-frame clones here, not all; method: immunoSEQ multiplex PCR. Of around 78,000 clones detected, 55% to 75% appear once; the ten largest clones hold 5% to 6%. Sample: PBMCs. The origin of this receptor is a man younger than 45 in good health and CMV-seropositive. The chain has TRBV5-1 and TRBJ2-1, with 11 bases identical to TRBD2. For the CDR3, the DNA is TGCGCCAGCAGCTTGGTGACTAGCGGGAACAAAGGGCAGTTCTTC. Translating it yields CASSLVTSGNKGQFF.